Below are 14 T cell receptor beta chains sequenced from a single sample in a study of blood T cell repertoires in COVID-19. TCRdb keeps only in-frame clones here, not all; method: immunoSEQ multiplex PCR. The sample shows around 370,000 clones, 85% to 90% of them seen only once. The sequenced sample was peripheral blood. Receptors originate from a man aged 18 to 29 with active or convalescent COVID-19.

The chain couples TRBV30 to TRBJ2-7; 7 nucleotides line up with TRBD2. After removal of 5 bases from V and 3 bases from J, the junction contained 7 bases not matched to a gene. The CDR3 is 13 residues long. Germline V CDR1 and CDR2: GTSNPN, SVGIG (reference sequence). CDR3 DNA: TGTGCCTGGGGGCGCGGGAGTAGCTACGAGCAGTACTTC. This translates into CAWGRGSSYEQYF. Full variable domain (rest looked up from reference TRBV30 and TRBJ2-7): SQTIHQWPATLVQPVGSPLSLECTVEGTSNPNLYWYRQAAGRGLQLLFYSVGIGQISSEVPQNLSASRPQDRQFILSSKKLLLSDSGFYLCAWGRGSSYEQYFGPGTRLTVT.

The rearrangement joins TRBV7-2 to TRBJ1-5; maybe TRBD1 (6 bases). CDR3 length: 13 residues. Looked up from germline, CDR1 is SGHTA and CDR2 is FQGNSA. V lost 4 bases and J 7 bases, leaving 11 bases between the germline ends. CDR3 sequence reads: CASSSRDMQPQHF. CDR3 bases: TGTGCCAGCAGCTCCCGGGACATGCAGCCCCAGCATTTT. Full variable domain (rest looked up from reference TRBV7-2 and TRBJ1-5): GAGVSQSPSNKVTEKGKDVELRCDPISGHTALYWYRQSLGQGLEFLIYFQGNSAPDKSGLPSDRFSAERTGGSVSTLTIQRTQQEDSAVYLCASSSRDMQPQHFGDGTRLSIL.

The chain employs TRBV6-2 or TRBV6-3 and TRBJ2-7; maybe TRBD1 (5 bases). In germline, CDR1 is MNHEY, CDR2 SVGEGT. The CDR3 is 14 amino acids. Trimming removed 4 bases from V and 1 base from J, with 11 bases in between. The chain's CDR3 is CASSSYRLSYEQYF. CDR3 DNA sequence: TGTGCCAGCAGTTCGTACAGGCTGTCCTACGAGCAGTACTTC.

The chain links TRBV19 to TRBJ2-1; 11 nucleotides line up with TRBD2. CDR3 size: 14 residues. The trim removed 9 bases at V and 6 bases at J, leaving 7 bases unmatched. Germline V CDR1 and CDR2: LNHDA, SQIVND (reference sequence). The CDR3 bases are TGTGCCAGCTCCCGACTAGCGGGGCTCAATGAGCAGTTCTTC. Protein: CASSRLAGLNEQFF.

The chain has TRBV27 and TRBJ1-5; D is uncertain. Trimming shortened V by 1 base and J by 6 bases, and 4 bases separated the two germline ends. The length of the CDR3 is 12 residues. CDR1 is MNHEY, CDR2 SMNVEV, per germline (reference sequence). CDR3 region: CASSLFGQPQHF. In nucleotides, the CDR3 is TGTGCCAGCAGTTTATTCGGTCAGCCCCAGCATTTT.

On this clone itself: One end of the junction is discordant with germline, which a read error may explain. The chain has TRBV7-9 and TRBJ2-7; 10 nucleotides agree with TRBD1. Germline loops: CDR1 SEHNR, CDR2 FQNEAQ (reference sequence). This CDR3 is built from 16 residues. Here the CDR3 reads CASSLARDRGGYEQYF. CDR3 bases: TGTGCCAGCAGCCTAGCCCGGGACAGGGGTGGGTACGAGCAGTACTTC.

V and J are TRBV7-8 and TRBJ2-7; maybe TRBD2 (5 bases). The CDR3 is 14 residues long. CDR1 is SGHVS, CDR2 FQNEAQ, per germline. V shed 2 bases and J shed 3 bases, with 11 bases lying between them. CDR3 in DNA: TGTGCCAGCAGCTTAATCCTAGCAGACTACGAGCAGTACTTC. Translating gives CASSLILADYEQYF.

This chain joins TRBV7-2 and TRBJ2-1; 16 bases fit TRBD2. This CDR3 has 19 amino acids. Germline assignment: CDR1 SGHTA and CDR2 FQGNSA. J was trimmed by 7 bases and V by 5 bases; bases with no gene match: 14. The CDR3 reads CASSPRLGLAGGPGNEQFF. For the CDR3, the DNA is TGTGCCAGCAGCCCAAGACTGGGACTAGCGGGAGGGCCTGGAAATGAGCAGTTCTTC.

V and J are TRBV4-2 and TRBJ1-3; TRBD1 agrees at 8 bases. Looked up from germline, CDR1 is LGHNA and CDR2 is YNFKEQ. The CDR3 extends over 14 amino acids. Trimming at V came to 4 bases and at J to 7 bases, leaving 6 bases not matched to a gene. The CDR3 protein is CASSPRTGPNTIYF. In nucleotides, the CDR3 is TGTGCCAGCAGCCCCCGGACAGGGCCGAACACCATATATTTT.

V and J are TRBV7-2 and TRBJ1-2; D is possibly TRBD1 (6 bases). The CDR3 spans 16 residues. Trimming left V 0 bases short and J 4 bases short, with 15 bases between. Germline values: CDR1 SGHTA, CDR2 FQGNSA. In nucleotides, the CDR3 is TGTGCCAGCAGCTTAGCCACAGGGACAAGCGCCTATGGCTACACCTTC. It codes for CASSLATGTSAYGYTF. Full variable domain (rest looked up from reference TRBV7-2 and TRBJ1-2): GAGVSQSPSNKVTEKGKDVELRCDPISGHTALYWYRQSLGQGLEFLIYFQGNSAPDKSGLPSDRFSAERTGGSVSTLTIQRTQQEDSAVYLCASSLATGTSAYGYTFGSGTRLTVV.

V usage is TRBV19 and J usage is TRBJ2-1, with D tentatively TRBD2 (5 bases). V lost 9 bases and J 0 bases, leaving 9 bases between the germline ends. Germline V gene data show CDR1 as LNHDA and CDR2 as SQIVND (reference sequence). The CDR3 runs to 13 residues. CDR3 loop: CASRLSSYNEQFF. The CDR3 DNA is TGTGCCAGCCGACTAAGCTCCTACAATGAGCAGTTCTTC.

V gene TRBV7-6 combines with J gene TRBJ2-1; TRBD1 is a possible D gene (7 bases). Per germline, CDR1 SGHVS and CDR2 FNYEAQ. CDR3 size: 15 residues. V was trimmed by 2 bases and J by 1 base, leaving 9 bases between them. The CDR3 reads CASSLQGGSYNEQFF. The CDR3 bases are TGTGCCAGCAGCTTACAGGGGGGATCCTACAATGAGCAGTTCTTC.

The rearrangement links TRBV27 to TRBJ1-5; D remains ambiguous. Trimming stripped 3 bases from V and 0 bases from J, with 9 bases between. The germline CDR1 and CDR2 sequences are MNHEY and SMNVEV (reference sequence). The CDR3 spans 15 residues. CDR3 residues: CASSFSQYSNQPQHF. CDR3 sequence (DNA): TGTGCCAGCAGTTTTTCACAGTATAGCAATCAGCCCCAGCATTTT.

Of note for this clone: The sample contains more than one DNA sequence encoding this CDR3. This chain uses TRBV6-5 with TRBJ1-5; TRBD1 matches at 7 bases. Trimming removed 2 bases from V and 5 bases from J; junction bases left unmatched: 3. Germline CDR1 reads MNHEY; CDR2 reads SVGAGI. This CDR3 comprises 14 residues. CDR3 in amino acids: CASSYTGDYQPQHF. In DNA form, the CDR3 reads TGTGCCAGCAGTTACACAGGGGATTATCAGCCCCAGCATTTT.